The 26 T cell receptor beta chains reported below all come from one sample, sequenced in a study of Ad26.COV2.S vaccination and SARS-CoV-2 variants. Sequenced by immunoSEQ multiplex PCR; TCRdb stores in-frame clones only, minus some. Among around 380,000 clones, about 85% were seen once, and the ten largest hold under 4%. Treatment described: roughly 20 received Ad26.COV2.S at low or high dose, single or two shots; five or six received placebo; per-sample allocation not given. Sampling took place 63 days after the first vaccine or placebo injection. Sequenced material: peripheral blood, taken in a trial of Ad26.COV2.S vaccine versus placebo. These receptors were obtained from a person aged 18-65 years who received the Ad26.COV2.S COVID-19 vaccine or a placebo.

The V and J genes are TRBV18 and TRBJ1-1, with D maybe TRBD1 (5 bases). Germline V gene sequence: CDR1 KGHSH, CDR2 LQKENI. Deletions cut 2 bases from V and 3 bases from J, with 16 bases between. The CDR3 covers 16 residues. The CDR3 coding sequence is TGTGCCAGCTCACCAACCAGTGCAGGGAAGGACACTGAAGCTTTCTTT. This codes for CASSPTSAGKDTEAFF.

This sequence joins TRBV10-3 and TRBJ1-2; 7 bases line up with TRBD1. The CDR3 is made up of 13 amino acids. CDR1 and CDR2 (germline): ENHRY, SYGVKD. V was pared by 8 bases and J by 5 bases, with 8 bases of the junction left unmatched. For the CDR3, the DNA is TGTGCCATCTGGACAGGCATCGAGTATGGCTACACCTTC. Translation gives CAIWTGIEYGYTF.

V and J are TRBV7-9 and TRBJ1-3, with a weak D call TRBD1 (5 bases). The length of the CDR3 is 17 residues. Germline V lookup: CDR1 SEHNR, CDR2 FQNEAQ (reference sequence). V gave up 1 base and J gave up 0 bases, with 13 bases separating them. The CDR3 loop reads CASSLGGRGNSGNTIYF. In DNA form, the CDR3 reads TGTGCCAGCAGCTTAGGTGGGCGGGGCAACTCTGGAAACACCATATATTTT.

The V gene is TRBV11-3, the J gene TRBJ2-3, with a tentative D call TRBD1 (6 bases). This CDR3 has 16 residues. CDR1 is SGHNT, CDR2 YENEEA, per germline. V lost 5 bases, J lost 0 bases, and 15 bases lay in between. The DNA for the CDR3 is TGTGCCAGCAGCCCCTCCGGGACAACCAGCACAGATACGCAGTATTTT. It specifies CASSPSGTTSTDTQYF. The full variable domain, with the rest looked up from reference TRBV11-3 and TRBJ2-3, is EAGVVQSPRYKIIEKKQPVAFWCNPISGHNTLYWYLQNLGQGPELLIRYENEEAVDDSQLPKDRFSAERLKGVDSTLKIQPAELGDSAVYLCASSPSGTTSTDTQYFGPGTRLTVL.

This CDR3 is CASQQSTDTQYF. In DNA, the CDR3 is TGTGCCAGCCAACAGAGCACAGATACGCAGTATTTT. This sequence joins TRBV2 and TRBJ2-3; unclear D gene. The CDR3 is 12 residues long. V was shortened by 8 bases and J by 0 bases, with 6 bases between the two germline ends. The germline V gene has CDR1 SNHLY and CDR2 FYNNEI.

The chain has TRBV29-1 and TRBJ1-1; D remains unclear. Per the germline V gene, CDR1 is SQVTM and CDR2 is ANQGSEA. This CDR3 has 14 residues. The germline V and J ends were trimmed by 7 bases and 0 bases, with 15 bases remaining between them. CDR3 nucleotide sequence: TGCAGCGCCCAGCCTTTAGGGATGAACACTGAAGCTTTCTTT. This gives the protein CSAQPLGMNTEAFF. Full variable domain (outside the CDR3, taken from reference TRBV29-1 and TRBJ1-1): SAVISQKPSRDICQRGTSLTIQCQVDSQVTMMFWYRQQPGQSLTLIATANQGSEATYESGFVIDKFPISRPNLTFSTLTVSNMSPEDSSIYLCSAQPLGMNTEAFFGQGTRLTVV.

The chain employs TRBV11-2 and TRBJ1-4; 10 bases fit TRBD1. Germline V gene lookup returns CDR1 SGHAT and CDR2 FQNNGV. CDR3 size: 19 residues. V lost 4 bases to trimming and J lost 8 bases; unmatched junction nucleotides: 19. CDR3 sequence: CASSYGKRVIGTGDEKLFF. The CDR3 DNA sequence: TGTGCCAGCAGCTACGGAAAGAGAGTGATCGGGACAGGGGACGAAAAACTGTTTTTT.

V gene TRBV7-9 combines with J gene TRBJ2-7, with D possibly being TRBD1 (5 bases). The CDR3 extends over 14 amino acids. V was clipped by 1 base and J by 3 bases, with 10 bases between them. Germline assignment: CDR1 SEHNR and CDR2 FQNEAQ (reference sequence). DNA for the CDR3: TGTGCCAGCAGCTTAGGGGGCTGGGGCTACGAGCAGTACTTC. Its translation is CASSLGGWGYEQYF.

This clone is a singleton in its sample. The CDR3 DNA sequence: TGTGCCAGCAGCGCGGGGGGCACATCCGAGCAGTACTTC. Protein product: CASSAGGTSEQYF. The rearrangement uses TRBV9 and TRBJ2-7; perhaps TRBD2 as D (7 bases). V shed 3 bases and J shed 6 bases, with 13 bases lying between them. Germline CDR1 SGDLS, CDR2 YYNGEE. This CDR3 comprises 13 residues. The whole variable domain, filled in from reference TRBV9 and TRBJ2-7, reads DSGVTQTPKHLITATGQRVTLRCSPRSGDLSVYWYQQSLDQGLQFLIQYYNGEERAKGNILERFSAQQFPDLHSELNLSSLELGDSALYFCASSAGGTSEQYFGPGTRLTVT.

This sequence joins TRBV5-1 and TRBJ2-1, with 7 bases fitting TRBD1. CDR1 and CDR2 (germline): SGHRS, YFSETQ. V dropped 7 bases and J dropped 8; count of bases not matched to a gene: 15. There are 15 residues in the CDR3. In DNA form, the CDR3 reads TGCGCCAGCGCCACAGGGAAGGGGGCGGTCGATGAGCAGTTCTTC. This encodes CASATGKGAVDEQFF.

The chain is built from TRBV7-9 and TRBJ1-1, with 7 bases fitting TRBD1. J was trimmed by 0 bases and V by 2 bases; bases with no gene match: 9. The CDR3 extends over 17 amino acids. Per the germline V gene, CDR1 is SEHNR and CDR2 is FQNEAQ (reference sequence). The CDR3 DNA reads TGTGCCAGCAGCTTATTCCGGGACAGCCACTTGAACACTGAAGCTTTCTTT. This translates into CASSLFRDSHLNTEAFF.

The chain links TRBV7-9 to TRBJ1-2; weak D call: TRBD1 (6 bases). The CDR3 is made up of 15 amino acids. Per germline, CDR1 SEHNR and CDR2 FQNEAQ (reference sequence). Trimming took 1 base from V and 2 from J, leaving 11 bases between them. The CDR3 region is CASSLVTQGNYGYTF. CDR3 bases: TGTGCCAGCAGCTTAGTGACACAGGGAAACTATGGCTACACCTTC.

V and J are TRBV12-2 and TRBJ2-7; TRBD1, the D gene given by the table, was not confirmed from the DNA. TRBV12-2 is a pseudogene segment. CDR3 size: 17 residues. The CDR3 sequence is CASRLPVTGSLAYEQYF. The DNA for the CDR3 is TGTGCAAGTCGCTTACCCGTGACAGGCAGCCTTGCCTACGAGCAGTACTTC.

The rearrangement joins TRBV6-5 to TRBJ1-1; D remains unclear. The CDR3 contains 15 residues. The germline V gene has CDR1 MNHEY and CDR2 SVGAGI. V was pared by 0 bases and J by 4 bases, with 12 bases between. CDR3 sequence (DNA): TGTGCCAGCAGTTACTCTGGGAGCAGTGGCACTGAAGCTTTCTTT. Residues: CASSYSGSSGTEAFF.

Many counts were recorded for this clone. V and J are TRBV7-2 and TRBJ2-7, with 12 bases matching TRBD1. CDR1 and CDR2 (germline): SGHTA, FQGNSA. The CDR3 extends over 15 amino acids. V was clipped by 5 bases and J by 4 bases; unmatched bases: 6. The CDR3 DNA sequence: TGTGCCAGCAGCCCCCAGGGACAGGGGGCATACGAGCAGTACTTC. Protein sequence: CASSPQGQGAYEQYF.

The V gene is TRBV6-5, the J gene TRBJ1-3, with a weak D call TRBD1 (6 bases). Germline lookup yields CDR1 MNHEY and CDR2 SVGAGI. The CDR3 covers 15 residues. V was trimmed by 2 bases and J by 4 bases, leaving 12 bases between them. The CDR3 DNA is TGTGCCAGCAGTTACGGGGGGCTCGAAGGAAACACCATATATTTT. Translated: CASSYGGLEGNTIYF.

The V gene is TRBV5-4, the J gene TRBJ2-5, with TRBD1 matching over 9 bases. CDR3 length: 14 residues. Germline lookup yields CDR1 SGHNT and CDR2 YYREEE (reference sequence). The trim removed 4 bases at V and 3 bases at J, leaving 4 bases unmatched. CDR3 region: CASSMDRGEETQYF. DNA of the CDR3: TGTGCCAGCAGCATGGACAGGGGAGAAGAGACCCAGTACTTC.

The genes are TRBV7-9 and TRBJ1-3; D ambiguous. Trimming removed 5 bases from V and 2 bases from J, with 13 bases in between. CDR1 is SEHNR, CDR2 FQNEAQ, per germline (reference sequence). The CDR3 has 15 amino acids. The CDR3 bases are TGTGCCAGCAGCCTTGGTAACGGCCCTGGAAACACCATATATTTT. This gives the protein CASSLGNGPGNTIYF.

V usage is TRBV6-6 and J usage is TRBJ1-4; unclear D gene. CDR3 size: 14 residues. Germline V gene data show CDR1 as MNHNY and CDR2 as SVGAGI (reference sequence). V was cut by 2 bases and J by 0 bases, with 4 bases left in between. CDR3: CASSYTSTNEKLFF. The DNA for the CDR3 is TGTGCCAGCAGTTACACGTCAACTAATGAAAAACTGTTTTTT.

This sequence joins TRBV6-2 or TRBV6-3 and TRBJ1-1; 9 positions match TRBD1. Germline trimming cut 2 bases from V and 5 bases from J; bases unmatched to any gene: 9. There are 16 residues in the CDR3. Germline CDR1 is MNHEY and CDR2 is SVGEGT. The CDR3 DNA is TGTGCCAGCAGTTACCCCTGGACAGGGGCGGGAACTGAAGCTTTCTTT. It encodes CASSYPWTGAGTEAFF.

The table lists this clone with a count of one. This CDR3 is also generated by other DNA sequences in the sample. The chain has TRBV5-1 and TRBJ2-7, with TRBD2 identical over 7 bases. Germline lookup yields CDR1 SGHRS and CDR2 YFSETQ. This CDR3 has 11 residues. The J segment lost 5 bases and the V segment lost 4 bases, leaving 0 bases of the junction unmatched. CDR3 in amino acids: CASSRGDEQYF. In DNA, the CDR3 is TGCGCCAGCAGCCGGGGGGACGAGCAGTACTTC.

This clone appeared once. This rearrangement joins TRBV9 to TRBJ1-2; D is perhaps TRBD1 (5 bases). The V end was cut by 4 bases, the J end by 7 bases, with 23 bases between. The CDR3 spans 16 residues. Germline values: CDR1 SGDLS, CDR2 YYNGEE. CDR3 sequence: CASSPQVDTAGGGYTF. For the CDR3, the DNA is TGTGCCAGCAGCCCCCAGGTGGACACCGCCGGGGGTGGCTACACCTTC.

V and J are TRBV23-1 and TRBJ2-7; D is perhaps TRBD1 or TRBD2 (6 bases each). TRBV23-1 is an open reading frame, and its role is uncertain. This CDR3 is 14 amino acids long. The ends were cut back, 7 bases at V and 2 bases at J, with 15 bases in the middle. CDR3 sequence: CASNRGATTYEQYF. The CDR3 nucleotides are TGCGCCAGCAATAGGGGGGCTACTACCTACGAGCAGTACTTC.

The chain couples TRBV7-9 to TRBJ2-7; 8 bases are shared with TRBD2. Unmatched junction bases numbered 16, after V lost 9 bases and J lost 0 bases. Germline CDR1 is SEHNR and CDR2 is FQNEAQ (reference sequence). There are 17 residues in the CDR3. CDR3 DNA sequence: TGTGCCAGAAAAGGACTAGCAGCCTTATCGAGCTCCTACGAGCAGTACTTC. Translating gives CARKGLAALSSSYEQYF.

The rearrangement uses TRBV5-1 and TRBJ1-1; D is ambiguous. The CDR3 has 14 residues. The germline CDR1 and CDR2 sequences are SGHRS and YFSETQ. V was trimmed by 3 bases and J by 0 bases, leaving 9 bases between them. The CDR3, as DNA: TGCGCCAGCAGCTACCTAGGCATGAACACTGAAGCTTTCTTT. Amino acid sequence: CASSYLGMNTEAFF.

The rearrangement links TRBV9 to TRBJ1-4, with D unclear. This CDR3 is built from 14 residues. CDR1 and CDR2 from the germline V gene are SGDLS and YYNGEE. Trimming pared 3 bases from V and 5 bases from J, leaving 11 bases between. DNA of the CDR3: TGTGCCAGCAGCGCCGAGGACGGGAATGAAAAACTGTTTTTT. It codes for CASSAEDGNEKLFF. The variable domain in full, completed from reference TRBV9 and TRBJ1-4, reads DSGVTQTPKHLITATGQRVTLRCSPRSGDLSVYWYQQSLDQGLQFLIQYYNGEERAKGNILERFSAQQFPDLHSELNLSSLELGDSALYFCASSAEDGNEKLFFGSGTQLSVL.